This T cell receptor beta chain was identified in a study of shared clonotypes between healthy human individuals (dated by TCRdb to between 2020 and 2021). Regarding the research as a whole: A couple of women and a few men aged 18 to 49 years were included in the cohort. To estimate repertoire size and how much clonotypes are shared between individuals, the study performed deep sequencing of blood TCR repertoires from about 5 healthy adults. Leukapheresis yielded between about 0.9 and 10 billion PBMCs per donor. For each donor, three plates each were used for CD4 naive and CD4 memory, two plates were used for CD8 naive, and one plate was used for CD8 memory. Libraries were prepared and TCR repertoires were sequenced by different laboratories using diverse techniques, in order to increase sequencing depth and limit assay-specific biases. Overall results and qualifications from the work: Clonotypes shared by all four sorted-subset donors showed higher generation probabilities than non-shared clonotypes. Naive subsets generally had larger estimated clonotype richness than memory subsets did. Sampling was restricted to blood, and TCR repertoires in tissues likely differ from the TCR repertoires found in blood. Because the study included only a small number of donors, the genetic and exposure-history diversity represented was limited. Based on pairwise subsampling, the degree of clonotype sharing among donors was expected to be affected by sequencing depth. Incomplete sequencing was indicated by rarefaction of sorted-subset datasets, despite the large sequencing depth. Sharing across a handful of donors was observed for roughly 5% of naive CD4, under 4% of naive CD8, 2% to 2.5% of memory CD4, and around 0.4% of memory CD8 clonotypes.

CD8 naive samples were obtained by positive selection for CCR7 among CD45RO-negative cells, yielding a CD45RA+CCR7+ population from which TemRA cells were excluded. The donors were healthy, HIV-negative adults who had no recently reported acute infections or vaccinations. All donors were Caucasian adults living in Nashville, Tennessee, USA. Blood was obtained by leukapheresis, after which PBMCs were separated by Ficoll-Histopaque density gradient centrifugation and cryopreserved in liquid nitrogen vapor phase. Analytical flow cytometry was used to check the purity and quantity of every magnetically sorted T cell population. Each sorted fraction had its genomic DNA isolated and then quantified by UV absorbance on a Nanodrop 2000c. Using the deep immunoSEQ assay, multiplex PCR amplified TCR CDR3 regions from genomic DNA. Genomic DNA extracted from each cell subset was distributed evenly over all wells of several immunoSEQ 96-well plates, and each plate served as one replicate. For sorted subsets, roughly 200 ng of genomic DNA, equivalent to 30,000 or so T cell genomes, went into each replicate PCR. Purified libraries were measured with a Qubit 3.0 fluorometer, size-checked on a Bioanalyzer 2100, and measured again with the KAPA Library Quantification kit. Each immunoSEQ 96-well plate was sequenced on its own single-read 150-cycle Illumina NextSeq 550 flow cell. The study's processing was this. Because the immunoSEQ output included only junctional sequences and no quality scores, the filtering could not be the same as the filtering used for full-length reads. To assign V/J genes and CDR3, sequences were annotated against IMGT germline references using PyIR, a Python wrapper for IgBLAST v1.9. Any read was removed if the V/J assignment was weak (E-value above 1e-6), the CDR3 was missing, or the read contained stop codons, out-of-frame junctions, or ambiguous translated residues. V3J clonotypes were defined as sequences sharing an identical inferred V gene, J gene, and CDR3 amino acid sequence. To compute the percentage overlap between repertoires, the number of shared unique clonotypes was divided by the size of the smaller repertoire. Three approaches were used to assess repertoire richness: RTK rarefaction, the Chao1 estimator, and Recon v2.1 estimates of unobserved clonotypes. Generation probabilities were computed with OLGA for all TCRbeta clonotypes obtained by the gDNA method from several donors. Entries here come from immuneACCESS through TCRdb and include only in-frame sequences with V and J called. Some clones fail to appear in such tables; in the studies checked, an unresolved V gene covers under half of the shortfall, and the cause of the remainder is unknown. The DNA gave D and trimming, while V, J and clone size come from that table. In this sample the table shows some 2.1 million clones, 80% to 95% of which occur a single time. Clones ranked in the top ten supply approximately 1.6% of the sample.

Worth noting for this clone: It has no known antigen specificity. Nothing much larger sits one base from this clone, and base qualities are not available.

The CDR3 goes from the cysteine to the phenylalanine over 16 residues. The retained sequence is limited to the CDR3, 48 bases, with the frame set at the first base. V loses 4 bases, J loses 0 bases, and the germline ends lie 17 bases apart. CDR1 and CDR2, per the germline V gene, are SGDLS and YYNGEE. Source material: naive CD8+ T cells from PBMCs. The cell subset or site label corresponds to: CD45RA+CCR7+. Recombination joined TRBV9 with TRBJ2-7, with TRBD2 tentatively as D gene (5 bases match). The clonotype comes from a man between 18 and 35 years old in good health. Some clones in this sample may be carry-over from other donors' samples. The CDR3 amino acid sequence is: CASSPPGGSSSYEQYF. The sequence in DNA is TGTGCCAGCAGCCCCCCAGGAGGCTCCAGCTCCTACGAGCAGTACTTC.